This passage covers 5 T cell receptor beta chains from one sample sequenced in a study of blood T cell repertoires in COVID-19. Method: immunoSEQ multiplex PCR; TCRdb's copy keeps in-frame clones and lacks some. In the table there are 75,000 to 100,000 clones, around 87% of which are singletons. Sequences were obtained from peripheral blood. These receptors originate from a human donor in a cohort sampled during active COVID-19.

The chain combines TRBV5-4 with TRBJ2-5; 11 nucleotides line up with TRBD2. From germline, CDR1 is SGHNT and CDR2 YYREEE (reference sequence). CDR3 length: 17 residues. The J segment lost 4 bases and the V segment lost 1 base, leaving 9 bases of the junction unmatched. CDR3 bases: TGTGCCAGCAGCTTGACCATAGCGGGAGGGCAGGTAGAGACCCAGTACTTC. Its translation: CASSLTIAGGQVETQYF.

The chain couples TRBV28 to TRBJ1-2; D might be TRBD1 (6 bases). The CDR3 length is 15 residues. Trimming pared 2 bases from V and 4 bases from J, leaving 14 bases between. Per germline, CDR1 MDHEN and CDR2 SYDVKM. For the CDR3, the DNA is TGTGCCAGCAGTTTACTTACAGGGTCGAGCTATGGCTACACCTTC. Its translation: CASSLLTGSSYGYTF.

V is TRBV4-2 and J is TRBJ2-2, with D unresolved. The V gene lost 3 bases and the J gene lost 6 bases, with 8 bases spanning the gap. The CDR3 length is 13 residues. CDR1 LGHNA and CDR2 YNFKEQ come from the germline V gene. The chain's CDR3 is CASSHEDPGELFF. CDR3 coding DNA: TGTGCCAGCAGCCATGAGGATCCCGGGGAGCTGTTTTTT.

This clone was counted only a few times. The chain combines TRBV7-9 with TRBJ1-1, with D possibly TRBD1 on 5 matching bases. Germline-derived CDR1 and CDR2 are SEHNR and FQNEAQ (reference sequence). V lost 1 base to trimming and J lost 7 bases, with 10 bases between them. CDR3 size: 13 residues. As DNA, the CDR3 is TGTGCCAGCAGCTTAGGGACACTGGGTGAAGCTTTCTTT. This sequence encodes CASSLGTLGEAFF.

This chain joins TRBV9 and TRBJ2-5, with D perhaps matching TRBD1 (5 bases). CDR1 is SGDLS, CDR2 YYNGEE, per germline. V lost 0 bases, J lost 1 base, and 16 bases lay in between. The CDR3 has 17 amino acids. The CDR3 is CASSVAGRGSPQETQYF. Written as DNA, the CDR3 is TGTGCCAGCAGCGTAGCCGGTAGGGGATCCCCCCAAGAGACCCAGTACTTC.